Below are 30 T cell receptor beta chains sequenced from a single sample in a study of blood T cell repertoires in COVID-19. Sequencing was performed with immunoSEQ multiplex PCR; in TCRdb, only in-frame clones are kept and a portion is missing. The sample carries approximately 120,000 clones, 80% to 90% recorded once. The sample was peripheral blood. These receptor sequences come from a woman older than 75 with active or convalescent COVID-19.

The rearrangement uses TRBV18 and TRBJ1-1; TRBD1 aligns across 8 bases. Trimming at V came to 3 bases and at J to 6 bases, leaving 6 bases not matched to a gene. The CDR3 runs to 14 residues. The germline gives CDR1 KGHSH, CDR2 LQKENI. The CDR3 nucleotides read TGTGCCAGCTCACCGAACAGGGGGGGCCCTGAAGCTTTCTTT. Amino acids: CASSPNRGGPEAFF.

The V and J genes are TRBV15 and TRBJ1-2; D gene unclear. Germline loops: CDR1 LNHNV, CDR2 YYDKDF (reference sequence). Trimming shortened V by 0 bases and J by 4 bases, and 9 bases separated the two germline ends. The CDR3 has 14 residues. This chain's CDR3 is CATSRDRRFYGYTF. The CDR3 DNA sequence: TGTGCCACCAGCAGAGACAGGCGTTTCTATGGCTACACCTTC.

V and J are TRBV4-1 and TRBJ1-5, with 7 positions matching TRBD1. V trimming: 2 bases; J trimming: 5 bases; junction bases outside the gene matches: 6. Germline V lookup: CDR1 MGHRA, CDR2 YSYEKL. The CDR3 has 15 amino acids. In DNA form, the CDR3 reads TGCGCCAGCAGCCAATCCGGGACAGAGGATCAGCCCCAGCATTTT. Amino acids: CASSQSGTEDQPQHF.

The V and J genes are TRBV28 and TRBJ1-1; TRBD1 is a possible D gene (6 bases). V lost 8 bases, J lost 0 bases, and 13 bases lay in between. CDR1 is MDHEN and CDR2 is SYDVKM in the germline V gene. The CDR3 runs to 14 residues. The CDR3 loop reads CASCTGQLNTEAFF. CDR3 coding DNA: TGTGCCAGCTGTACCGGACAGCTGAACACTGAAGCTTTCTTT.

The chain recombines TRBV6-6 with TRBJ2-7; D is possibly TRBD2 (5 bases). The CDR3 totals 14 residues. CDR1 MNHNY and CDR2 SVGAGI come from the germline V gene (reference sequence). With 0 bases removed from V and 1 base from J, the gap between germline ends came to 7 bases. CDR3 sequence reads: CASSYSRTSYEQYF. The CDR3 nucleotides read TGTGCCAGCAGTTACTCCCGGACTTCCTACGAGCAGTACTTC.

This clone has just one count. This CDR3 is CASSIRGGTGELFF. The DNA for the CDR3 is TGTGCCAGTAGTATAAGGGGGGGAACCGGGGAGCTGTTTTTT. The chain carries TRBV19 and TRBJ2-2, with D perhaps TRBD2 (7 bases). CDR3 length: 14 amino acids. Germline V CDR1 and CDR2: LNHDA, SQIVND (reference sequence). V was clipped by 2 bases and J by 5 bases, with 9 bases between them. Full variable domain (missing parts from reference TRBV19 and TRBJ2-2): DGGITQSPKYLFRKEGQNVTLSCEQNLNHDAMYWYRQDPGQGLRLIYYSQIVNDFQKGDIAEGYSVSREKKESFPLTVTSAQKNPTAFYLCASSIRGGTGELFFGEGSRLTVL.

CDR3 bases: TGCGCCAGCAGCTTCACGGGGGTTGGCTACGAGCAGTACTTC. Protein sequence: CASSFTGVGYEQYF. V and J are TRBV5-1 and TRBJ2-7; D perhaps matches TRBD2 (6 bases). Germline V lookup: CDR1 SGHRS, CDR2 YFSETQ. The CDR3 is 14 residues long. Between the trimmed V and J ends, which lost 2 bases and 3 bases, there was a span of 12 bases. Full variable domain (outside the CDR3, taken from reference TRBV5-1 and TRBJ2-7): KAGVTQTPRYLIKTRGQQVTLSCSPISGHRSVSWYQQTPGQGLQFLFEYFSETQRNKGNFPGRFSGRQFSNSRSEMNVSTLELGDSALYLCASSFTGVGYEQYFGPGTRLTVT.

The rearrangement uses TRBV27 and TRBJ2-7; 10 nucleotides agree with TRBD2. V gave up 5 bases and J gave up 0 bases; unmatched junction bases: 4. Germline CDR1 is MNHEY and CDR2 is SMNVEV (reference sequence). This CDR3 contains 15 residues. In DNA form, the CDR3 reads TGTGCCAGCAGTCCAGGACTAGCGGCCTCCTACGAGCAGTACTTC. Translating gives CASSPGLAASYEQYF.

The V gene is TRBV28, the J gene TRBJ2-5, with D perhaps TRBD1 (5 bases). The CDR3 covers 15 residues. Germline-derived CDR1 and CDR2 are MDHEN and SYDVKM. Trimming stripped 3 bases from V and 5 bases from J, with 16 bases between. The CDR3 sequence: CASSLGQGMVETQYF. For the CDR3, the DNA is TGTGCCAGCAGTTTGGGGCAGGGTATGGTGGAGACCCAGTACTTC.

This sequence joins TRBV10-3 and TRBJ2-3, with 10 nucleotides matching TRBD2. The length of the CDR3 is 16 residues. Germline trimming cut 0 bases from V and 5 bases from J; bases unmatched to any gene: 5. Germline CDR1 and CDR2: ENHRY and SYGVKD. The CDR3: CAISESPSGSVDTQYF. The CDR3 DNA is TGTGCCATCAGTGAGTCCCCTAGCGGGAGTGTAGATACGCAGTATTTT.

The chain has TRBV5-5 and TRBJ2-3; D is possibly TRBD2 (7 bases). This CDR3 is 16 amino acids long. Trimming removed 7 bases at V and 3 bases at J, with 21 bases between. CDR1 and CDR2 from the germline V gene are SGHKS and YYEKEE (reference sequence). In DNA form, the CDR3 reads TGTGCCAGCCTACGGTTGGGGGGGCGCGTAACAGATACGCAGTATTTT. This gives the protein CASLRLGGRVTDTQYF.

Only one count was recorded for this clone. The chain employs TRBV2 and TRBJ2-5; 8 bases match TRBD1. Germline trimming cut 2 bases from V and 5 bases from J; bases unmatched to any gene: 4. Germline values: CDR1 SNHLY, CDR2 FYNNEI. This CDR3 is built from 14 residues. CDR3: CASSEQGATETQYF. The CDR3 DNA follows: TGTGCCAGCAGTGAACAGGGGGCTACGGAGACCCAGTACTTC.

V and J are TRBV28 and TRBJ2-7, with 7 positions matching TRBD2. The CDR3 totals 13 residues. Losses at the gene ends were 5 bases for V and 2 bases for J; bases not matched to a gene: 3. Germline CDR1 MDHEN, CDR2 SYDVKM. This CDR3 reads CASSLAAPYEQYF. CDR3 nucleotide sequence: TGTGCCAGCAGTCTAGCGGCCCCCTACGAGCAGTACTTC.

The DNA for the CDR3 is TGTGCCAGCAGCCTATCTTGGACTAGCGGAAACAATGAGCAGTTCTTC. As protein: CASSLSWTSGNNEQFF. J is TRBJ2-1 and V is TRBV7-8, with 10 bases fitting TRBD2. The CDR3 loop spans 16 amino acids. Germline V CDR1 and CDR2: SGHVS, FQNEAQ. V was clipped by 5 bases and J by 5 bases; unmatched bases: 9.

This clone occurred once. The CDR3 DNA is TGTGCCAGCAGCTTGGGACAGGGGCTGGCCTACGAGCAGTACTTC. Translating it yields CASSLGQGLAYEQYF. The chain couples TRBV5-8 to TRBJ2-7; TRBD1 aligns across 8 bases. From germline, CDR1 is SGHTS and CDR2 YDEGEE. The CDR3 loop spans 15 amino acids. V gave up 0 bases and J gave up 2 bases; unmatched junction bases: 4.

The rearrangement uses TRBV19 and TRBJ1-5; D may be TRBD1 (5 bases). Trimming pared 4 bases from V and 2 bases from J, leaving 12 bases between. Per the germline V gene, CDR1 is LNHDA and CDR2 is SQIVND (reference sequence). CDR3 length equals 15 residues. CDR3 nucleotides: TGTGCCAGTAGTAGCGGGGGGGTGGGCAATCAGCCCCAGCATTTT. It codes for CASSSGGVGNQPQHF.

V and J are TRBV28 and TRBJ2-1; 7 nucleotides align to TRBD1. This CDR3 has 16 residues. CDR1 is MDHEN, CDR2 SYDVKM, per germline. V lost 7 bases, J lost 4 bases, and 13 bases stayed unmatched. The CDR3 here is CASIGEGTVRYNEQFF. DNA of the CDR3: TGTGCCAGCATAGGAGAGGGGACAGTTCGATACAATGAGCAGTTCTTC.

The genes are TRBV6-6 and TRBJ1-2; 8 bases fit TRBD1. Trimming at V came to 6 bases and at J to 6 bases, leaving 9 bases not matched to a gene. The CDR3 contains 14 residues. Germline V CDR1 and CDR2: MNHNY, SVGAGI (reference sequence). CDR3 amino acids: CASSPGQGRNGYTF. The DNA for the CDR3 is TGTGCCAGCAGCCCCGGACAGGGTAGAAATGGCTACACCTTC.

The table lists this clone with a count of one. V gene TRBV30 combines with J gene TRBJ2-6, with TRBD1 identical over 11 bases. Per germline, CDR1 GTSNPN and CDR2 SVGIG (reference sequence). V was clipped by 3 bases and J by 0 bases; unmatched bases: 4. The CDR3 extends over 17 amino acids. The CDR3 DNA reads TGTGCCTGGAGGCCGGACAGGGGGCTCTCTGGGGCCAACGTCCTGACTTTC. Its protein product is CAWRPDRGLSGANVLTF. The variable domain in full, completed from reference TRBV30 and TRBJ2-6, reads SQTIHQWPATLVQPVGSPLSLECTVEGTSNPNLYWYRQAAGRGLQLLFYSVGIGQISSEVPQNLSASRPQDRQFILSSKKLLLSDSGFYLCAWRPDRGLSGANVLTFGAGSRLTVL.

This clone was picked up a small number of times. The rearrangement links TRBV4-1 to TRBJ2-7, with 8 nucleotides matching TRBD1. CDR1 MGHRA and CDR2 YSYEKL come from the germline V gene. After removal of 3 bases from V and 0 bases from J, the junction contained 7 bases not matched to a gene. The CDR3 has 16 amino acids. The DNA of the CDR3 is TGCGCCAGCAGCCAGGGACCGGGACAGGTCTCCTACGAGCAGTACTTC. It yields the protein CASSQGPGQVSYEQYF.

This chain uses TRBV5-3 with TRBJ2-5; TRBD2 matches at 9 bases. TRBV5-3 is assigned to the ORF class and has an uncertain function. This CDR3 has 18 residues. Trimming removed 4 bases from V and 1 base from J; junction bases left unmatched: 14. This CDR3 reads CARSPSPQREAPQETQYF. CDR3 bases: TGTGCCAGAAGCCCTTCGCCCCAGCGGGAGGCCCCCCAAGAGACCCAGTACTTC.

The chain joins TRBV20-1 to TRBJ1-2, with D uncertain. This CDR3 has 11 residues. Trimming shortened V by 3 bases and J by 8 bases, and 10 bases separated the two germline ends. Germline lookup yields CDR1 DFQATT and CDR2 SNEGSKA (reference sequence). CDR3 bases: TGCAGTGCTAGTCAGGTGTCGGGCTACACCTTC. The encoded protein is CSASQVSGYTF.

This clone was counted between two and nine times. The V and J genes are TRBV29-1 and TRBJ1-1; perhaps TRBD1 as D (5 bases). Germline V gene sequence: CDR1 SQVTM, CDR2 ANQGSEA. The CDR3 contains 13 residues. The germline V and J ends were trimmed by 3 bases and 5 bases, with 13 bases remaining between them. CDR3 residues: CSVEAGMMTEAFF. CDR3 in DNA: TGCAGCGTTGAGGCAGGGATGATGACTGAAGCTTTCTTT.

The chain has TRBV5-1 and TRBJ2-5; 7 bases agree with TRBD2. Unmatched junction bases numbered 5, after V lost 0 bases and J lost 3 bases. The CDR3 is 15 residues long. Germline assignment: CDR1 SGHRS and CDR2 YFSETQ. CDR3 in DNA: TGCGCCAGCAGCTTGGTGGCGGGAGAGAAAGAGACCCAGTACTTC. Amino acids: CASSLVAGEKETQYF.

The chain is built from TRBV6-5 and TRBJ1-2; 7 positions match TRBD1. The CDR3 length is 14 residues. Germline V lookup: CDR1 MNHEY, CDR2 SVGAGI. V lost 4 bases, J lost 0 bases, and 2 bases stayed unmatched. Here the CDR3 reads CASSLQGSNYGYTF. CDR3 nucleotide sequence: TGTGCCAGCAGTTTACAGGGGTCTAACTATGGCTACACCTTC.

The J gene is TRBJ1-6, the V gene TRBV3-1 (or the pseudogene TRBV3-2), with TRBD1 matching 8 bases. The CDR3 runs 15 residues. With V trimmed by 7 bases and J by 8 bases, 10 bases remained unmatched. Germline V lookup: CDR1 LGHDT, CDR2 YNNKEL (reference sequence). In DNA, the CDR3 is TGTGCCAGCACCCTCGGACAGGGCCCTCATTCACCCCTCCACTTT. Its translation: CASTLGQGPHSPLHF.

The rearrangement links TRBV5-1 to TRBJ2-5, with a weak D call TRBD1 (5 bases). Germline V lookup: CDR1 SGHRS, CDR2 YFSETQ. The CDR3 extends over 13 amino acids. V was trimmed by 4 bases and J by 5 bases, leaving 12 bases between them. The chain's CDR3 is CASSEGARETQYF. DNA for the CDR3: TGCGCCAGCAGCGAAGGGGCTAGGGAGACCCAGTACTTC.

CDR3 bases: TGCGCCAGCAGCTTGTCGAGTGCGGGAGGTCGAGAGACCCAGTACTTC. As protein: CASSLSSAGGRETQYF. The V gene is TRBV5-1, the J gene TRBJ2-5; 8 bases fit TRBD2. The CDR3 is 16 amino acids. The junction had 9 bases not matched to a gene; V was cut back by 1 base and J by 4 bases. Germline CDR1 and CDR2: SGHRS and YFSETQ. The variable domain in full, with the rest retrieved from reference TRBV5-1 and TRBJ2-5, is KAGVTQTPRYLIKTRGQQVTLSCSPISGHRSVSWYQQTPGQGLQFLFEYFSETQRNKGNFPGRFSGRQFSNSRSEMNVSTLELGDSALYLCASSLSSAGGRETQYFGPGTRLLVL.

This clone was picked up one time. V and J are TRBV5-4 and TRBJ2-5; maybe TRBD1 (7 bases). CDR1 and CDR2 (germline): SGHNT, YYREEE (reference sequence). There are 15 residues in the CDR3. V was clipped by 0 bases and J by 5 bases, with 14 bases between them. The CDR3 reads CASSLAGGGRETQYF. As DNA, the CDR3 is TGTGCCAGCAGCTTGGCCGGAGGGGGCCGGGAGACCCAGTACTTC.

This clone was seen repeatedly, ten times or more. The V gene is TRBV5-1, the J gene TRBJ2-2; D is perhaps TRBD1 (5 bases). Trimming cost V 0 bases and J 4 bases, with 7 bases left between them. The CDR3 sequence is 14 residues long. Germline V gives CDR1 SGHRS, CDR2 YFSETQ. The CDR3 region is CASSLGQTTGELFF. Written as DNA, the CDR3 is TGCGCCAGCAGCTTGGGACAGACCACCGGGGAGCTGTTTTTT.